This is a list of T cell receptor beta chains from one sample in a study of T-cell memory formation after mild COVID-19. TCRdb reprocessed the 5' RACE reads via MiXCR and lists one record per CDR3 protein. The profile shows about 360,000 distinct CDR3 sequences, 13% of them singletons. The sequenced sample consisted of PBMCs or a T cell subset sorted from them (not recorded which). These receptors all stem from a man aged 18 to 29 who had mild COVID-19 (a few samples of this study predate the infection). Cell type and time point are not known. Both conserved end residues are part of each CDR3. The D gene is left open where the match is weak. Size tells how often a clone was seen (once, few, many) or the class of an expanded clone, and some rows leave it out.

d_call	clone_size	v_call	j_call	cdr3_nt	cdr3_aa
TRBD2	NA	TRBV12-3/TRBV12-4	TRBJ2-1	TGTGCCAGCAGGTCGACTAGCGGGATGTTCCTGAGCTCCTACAATGAGCAGTTCTTC	CASRSTSGMFLSSYNEQFF
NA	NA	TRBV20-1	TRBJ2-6	TGCAGTGCTAGGGGTCAGGGTGGAAGATCTGGGGCCAACGTCCTGACTTTC	CSARGQGGRSGANVLTF
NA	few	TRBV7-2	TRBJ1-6	TGTGCCAGCAGCTTGGGTAGCAGGTGGCTTAATTCACCCCTCCACTTT	CASSLGSRWLNSPLHF
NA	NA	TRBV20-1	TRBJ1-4	TGCAGTGTTGCCAGGGAAGATGAAAAACTGTTTTTT	CSVAREDEKLFF
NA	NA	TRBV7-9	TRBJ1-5	TGTGCCAGCAGCTTAGGGAGGGGGGTAAATCAGCCCCAGCATTTT	CASSLGRGVNQPQHF
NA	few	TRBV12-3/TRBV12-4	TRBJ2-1	TGTGCCAGCAGTTTAGTGTTTGGGGGGAGTAATAACAATGAGCAGTTCTTC	CASSLVFGGSNNNEQFF
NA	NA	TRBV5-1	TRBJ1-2	TGCGCCAGCAGCTTGGAGATCACCCAAGCATACTATGGCTACACCTTC	CASSLEITQAYYGYTF
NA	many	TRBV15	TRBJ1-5	TGTGCCACCAGAGCTTCGGGGACGGGCAATCAGCCCCAGCATTTT	CATRASGTGNQPQHF
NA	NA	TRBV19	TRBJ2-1	TGTGCCAGTAATCCCGGGTTAGACTCCTACAATGAGCAGTTCTTC	CASNPGLDSYNEQFF
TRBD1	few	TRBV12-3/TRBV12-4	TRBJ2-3	TGTGCCAGCAGACAGGGGGCATCAGATACGCAGTATTTT	CASRQGASDTQYF
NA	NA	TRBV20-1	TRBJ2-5	TGCAGTGCTAGAAACCAGGACCAAGAGACCCAGTACTTC	CSARNQDQETQYF
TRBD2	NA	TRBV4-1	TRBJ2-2	TGCGCCAGCAGCCAAGTGTTCCCCGGGGGGGAAAGCACCGGGGGGCTGTTTTTT	CASSQVFPGGESTGGLFF
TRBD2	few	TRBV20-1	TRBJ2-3	TGCAGTGCCACCCCCGGTAGCGGGGGGGTTGATACGCAGTATTTT	CSATPGSGGVDTQYF
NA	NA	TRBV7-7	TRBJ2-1	TGTGCTAGCAGCTTAGCACCCGACAATGAGCAGTTCTTC	CASSLAPDNEQFF
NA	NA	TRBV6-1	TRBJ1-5	TGTGCCACGGCAGCCGCATCCCAGCATTTT	CATAAASQHF
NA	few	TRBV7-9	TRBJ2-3	TGTGCCAGCAGCTTTGGGGCGGGACTGAGCACAGATACGCAGTATTTT	CASSFGAGLSTDTQYF
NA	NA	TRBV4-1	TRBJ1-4	TGCGCCAGCGAGCGGGGGGGATTGGGAGAAAAACTGTTTTTT	CASERGGLGEKLFF
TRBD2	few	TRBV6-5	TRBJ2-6	TGTGCCAGCAGTCCCTTCATAGCGGGGGGGCTCTCTGGGGCCAACGTCCTGACTTTC	CASSPFIAGGLSGANVLTF
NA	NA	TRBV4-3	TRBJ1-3	TGCGCCAGCAGCCAAGATCGGGCCAGGGCCGTAAACACCATATATTTT	CASSQDRARAVNTIYF
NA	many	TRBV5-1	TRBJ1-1	TGCGCCAGCAGCTTGGGTTCGAACACTGAAGCTTTCTTT	CASSLGSNTEAFF
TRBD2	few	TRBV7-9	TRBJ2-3	TGTGCCAGCAGCTTAGGGTCAGCGGGGAGTCGCACAGATACGCAGTATTTT	CASSLGSAGSRTDTQYF
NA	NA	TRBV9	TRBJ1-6	TGTGCCAGCAGCGTAGGGCAGGGGTATTCACCCCTCCACTTT	CASSVGQGYSPLHF
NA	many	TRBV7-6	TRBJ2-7	TGTGCCAGCAGCCAGGGGGGGCTGGACGAGCAGTACTTC	CASSQGGLDEQYF
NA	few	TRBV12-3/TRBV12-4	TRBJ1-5	TGTGCCAGCGGGGTTGAGGAGCCCCAGCATTTT	CASGVEEPQHF
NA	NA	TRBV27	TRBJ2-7	TGTGCCAGCAGTCCAGGGGGGCGGGGGTCTACCTACGAGCAGTACTTC	CASSPGGRGSTYEQYF
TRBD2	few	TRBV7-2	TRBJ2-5	TGTGCCAGCAGCTCCTTCAGCGGGGGGGAAGAGACCCAGTACTTC	CASSSFSGGEETQYF
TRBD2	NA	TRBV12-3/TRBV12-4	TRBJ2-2	TGTGCCAGCGACGGACTAGTTAACACCGGGGAGCTGTTTTTT	CASDGLVNTGELFF
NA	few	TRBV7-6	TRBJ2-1	TGTGCCAGCAGCTTAGTAGCTGAGCGTGGGAATGAGCAGTTCTTC	CASSLVAERGNEQFF
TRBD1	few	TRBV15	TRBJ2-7	TGTGCCACCAGCAGAGACAGGGGGCGCGAGCAGTACTTC	CATSRDRGREQYF